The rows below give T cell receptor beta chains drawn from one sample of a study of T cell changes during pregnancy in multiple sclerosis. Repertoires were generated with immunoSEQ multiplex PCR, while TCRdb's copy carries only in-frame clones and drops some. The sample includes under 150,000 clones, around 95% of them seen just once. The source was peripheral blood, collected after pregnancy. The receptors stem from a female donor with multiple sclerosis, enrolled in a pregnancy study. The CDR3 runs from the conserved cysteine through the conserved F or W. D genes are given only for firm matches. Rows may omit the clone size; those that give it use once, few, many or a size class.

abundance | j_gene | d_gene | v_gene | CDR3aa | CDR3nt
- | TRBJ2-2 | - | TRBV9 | CASSVGSYTGELFF | TGTGCCAGCAGCGTAGGTAGTTACACCGGGGAGCTGTTTTTT
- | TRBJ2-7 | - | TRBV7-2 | CASSLGAGSYEQYF | TGTGCCAGCAGCTTAGGTGCGGGCTCCTACGAGCAGTACTTC
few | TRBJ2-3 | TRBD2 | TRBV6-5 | CASSSTSGLTQYF | TGTGCCAGCAGCTCAACTAGCGGACTGACGCAGTATTTT
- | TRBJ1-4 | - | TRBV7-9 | CASSLRNGGPNEKLFF | TGTGCCAGCAGCTTACGGAACGGGGGACCTAATGAAAAACTGTTTTTT
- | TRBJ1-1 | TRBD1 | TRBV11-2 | CASSLRTGWNTEAFF | TGTGCCAGCAGCCTACGGACAGGGTGGAACACTGAAGCTTTCTTT
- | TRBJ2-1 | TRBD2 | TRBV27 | CASSPGLAGGLTYNEQFF | TGTGCCAGCAGCCCCGGACTAGCGGGAGGATTAACCTACAATGAGCAGTTCTTC
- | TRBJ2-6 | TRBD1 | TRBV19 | CASSIRTGGTGANVLTF | TGTGCCAGTAGTATACGGACAGGGGGAACTGGGGCCAACGTCCTGACTTTC
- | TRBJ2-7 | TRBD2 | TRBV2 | CASRGTSGNFYEQYF | TGTGCCAGCAGGGGGACTAGCGGAAACTTCTACGAGCAGTACTTC
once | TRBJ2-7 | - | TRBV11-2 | CASSLDWGTTSYEQYF | TGTGCCAGCAGCTTAGATTGGGGCACCACCTCCTACGAGCAGTACTTC
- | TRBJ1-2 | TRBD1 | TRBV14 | CASSPETGRNYGYTF | TGTGCCAGCAGCCCAGAGACAGGGCGGAACTATGGCTACACCTTC
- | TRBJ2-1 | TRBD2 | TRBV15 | CATSGGLAGGNEQFF | TGTGCCACCAGCGGGGGACTAGCGGGAGGGAATGAGCAGTTCTTC
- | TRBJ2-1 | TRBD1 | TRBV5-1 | CASSSRQGTPYNEQFF | TGCGCCAGCAGCTCCAGACAGGGTACCCCCTACAATGAGCAGTTCTTC
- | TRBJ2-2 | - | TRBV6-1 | CASSPDRITGELFF | TGTGCCAGCAGTCCCGACAGAATCACCGGGGAGCTGTTTTTT
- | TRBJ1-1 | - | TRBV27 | CASSPTPNTEAFF | TGTGCCAGCAGCCCGACACCGAACACTGAAGCTTTCTTT
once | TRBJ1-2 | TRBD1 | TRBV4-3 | CASSQDGWRTGFPNYGYTF | TGCGCCAGCAGCCAAGATGGGTGGCGGACAGGCTTCCCTAACTATGGCTACACCTTC
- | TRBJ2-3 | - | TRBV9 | CASSFPGRTDTQYF | TGTGCCAGCAGCTTCCCCGGGAGAACAGATACGCAGTATTTT